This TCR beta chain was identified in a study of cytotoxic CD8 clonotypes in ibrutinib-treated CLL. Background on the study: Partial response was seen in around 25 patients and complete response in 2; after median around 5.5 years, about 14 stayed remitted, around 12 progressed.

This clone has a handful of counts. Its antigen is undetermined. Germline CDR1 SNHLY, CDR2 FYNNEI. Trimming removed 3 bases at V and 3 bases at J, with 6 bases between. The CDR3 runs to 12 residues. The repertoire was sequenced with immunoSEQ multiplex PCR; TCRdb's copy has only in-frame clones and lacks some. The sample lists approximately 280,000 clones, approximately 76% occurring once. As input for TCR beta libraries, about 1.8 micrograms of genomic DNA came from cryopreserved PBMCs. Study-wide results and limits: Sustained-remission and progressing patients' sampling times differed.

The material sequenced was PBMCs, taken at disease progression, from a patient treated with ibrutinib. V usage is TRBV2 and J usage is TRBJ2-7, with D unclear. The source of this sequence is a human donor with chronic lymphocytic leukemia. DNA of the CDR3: TGTGCCAGCAGTGATCTATTCTACGAGCAGTACTTC. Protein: CASSDLFYEQYF.